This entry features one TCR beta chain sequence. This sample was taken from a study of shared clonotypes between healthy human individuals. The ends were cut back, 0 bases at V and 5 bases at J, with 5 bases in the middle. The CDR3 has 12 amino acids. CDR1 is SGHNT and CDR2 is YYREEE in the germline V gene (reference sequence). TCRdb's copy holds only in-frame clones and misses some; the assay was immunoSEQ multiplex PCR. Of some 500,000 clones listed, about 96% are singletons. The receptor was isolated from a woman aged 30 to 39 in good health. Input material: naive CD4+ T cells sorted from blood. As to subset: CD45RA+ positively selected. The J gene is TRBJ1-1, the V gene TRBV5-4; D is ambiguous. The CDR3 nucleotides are TGTGCCAGCAGCTTGGTAGGGACTGAAGCTTTCTTT. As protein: CASSLVGTEAFF.